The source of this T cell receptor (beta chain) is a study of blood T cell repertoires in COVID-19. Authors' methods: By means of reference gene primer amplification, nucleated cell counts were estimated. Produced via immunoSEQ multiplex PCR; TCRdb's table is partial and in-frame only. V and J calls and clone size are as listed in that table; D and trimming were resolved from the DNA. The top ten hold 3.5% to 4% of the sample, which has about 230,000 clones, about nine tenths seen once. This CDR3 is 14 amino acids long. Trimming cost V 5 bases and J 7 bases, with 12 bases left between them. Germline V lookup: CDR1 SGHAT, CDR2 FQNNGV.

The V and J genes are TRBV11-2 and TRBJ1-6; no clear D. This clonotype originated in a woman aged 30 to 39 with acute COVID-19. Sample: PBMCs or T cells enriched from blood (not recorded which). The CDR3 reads CASSPGRENSPLHF. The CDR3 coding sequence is TGTGCCAGCAGCCCCGGGAGGGAGAATTCACCCCTCCACTTT.